This T cell receptor beta chain was observed in a study of tumor and adjacent non-tumor tissue in lung cancer. Study-level background: Patients were aged roughly 30 to 76, around ten men and 5 women, stage I to III. Findings and limits, study-wide: Normal lung showed higher cumulative top 100 clone frequency than tumor.

This sample's RNA came from whole unsorted tissue. A modified ARM-PCR protocol with three rounds of nested PCR amplified TCRbeta. TCRdb reprocessed the multiplex PCR reads via MiXCR and lists one record per CDR3 protein. Here the sample spans more than 85,000 distinct CDR3 sequences, over 75% being singletons. Trimming cost V 8 bases and J 5 bases; bases outside gene matches: 7. The germline V gene encodes CDR1 MNHEY and CDR2 SVGEGT. The CDR3 is 14 residues long. This clonotype was recorded at least ten times. Antigen unknown. The rearrangement uses TRBV6-2 or TRBV6-3 and TRBJ2-5; 11 nucleotides align to TRBD1. This TCR came from a man aged 65 to 85 with non-small cell lung cancer. The sequenced material came from lung tumor tissue. The CDR3 bases are TGTGCCAGCTGGAGGACAGGGGGCCGGGAGACCCAGTACTTC. Protein product: CASWRTGGRETQYF.